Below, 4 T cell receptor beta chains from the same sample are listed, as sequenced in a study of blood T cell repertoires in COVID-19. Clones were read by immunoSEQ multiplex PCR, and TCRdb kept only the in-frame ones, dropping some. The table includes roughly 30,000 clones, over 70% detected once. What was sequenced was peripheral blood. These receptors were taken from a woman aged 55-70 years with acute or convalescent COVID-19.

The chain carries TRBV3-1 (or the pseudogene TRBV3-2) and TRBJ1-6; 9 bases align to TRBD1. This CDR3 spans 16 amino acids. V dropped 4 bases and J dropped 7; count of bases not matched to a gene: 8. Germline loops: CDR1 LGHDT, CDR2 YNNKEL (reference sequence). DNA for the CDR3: TGTGCCAGCAGCCGATACACCGGGACAGGGAATTCACCCCTCCACTTT. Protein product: CASSRYTGTGNSPLHF.

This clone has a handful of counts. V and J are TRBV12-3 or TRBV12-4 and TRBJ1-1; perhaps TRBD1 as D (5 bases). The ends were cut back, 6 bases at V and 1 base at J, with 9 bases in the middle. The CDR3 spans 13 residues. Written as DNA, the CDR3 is TGTGCCAGCAGCACACAGGCGAACACTGAAGCTTTCTTT. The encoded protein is CASSTQANTEAFF.

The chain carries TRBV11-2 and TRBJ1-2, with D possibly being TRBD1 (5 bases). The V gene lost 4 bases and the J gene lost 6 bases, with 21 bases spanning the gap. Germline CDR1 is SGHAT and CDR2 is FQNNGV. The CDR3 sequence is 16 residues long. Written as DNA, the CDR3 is TGTGCCAGCAGCTCGCCAGAACCCGACAGCCAGGATGGCTACACCTTC. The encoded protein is CASSSPEPDSQDGYTF.

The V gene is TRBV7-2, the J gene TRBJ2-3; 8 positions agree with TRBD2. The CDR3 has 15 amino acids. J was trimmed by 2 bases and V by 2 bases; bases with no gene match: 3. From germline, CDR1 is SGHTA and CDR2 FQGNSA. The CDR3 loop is CASSLRGLDTDTQYF. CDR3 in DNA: TGTGCCAGCAGCTTAAGGGGACTAGACACAGATACGCAGTATTTT.